The subject of this entry is one T cell receptor beta chain. Per the original methods: From reference gene primer amplification, estimates of nucleated cell counts were derived. The method was immunoSEQ multiplex PCR; TCRdb's version includes in-frame clones alone and lacks a portion of them. From that table come the V and J calls and clone size; the DNA was used to work out D and trimming. Of roughly 120,000 clones listed, about 90% are singletons. These data come from a study of blood T cell repertoires in COVID-19. Whole-study context: COVID-19 samples collected from the United States, Italy and Spain covered acute and convalescent phases. PBMCs, B-cell-depleted T cells, or T cells provided the cDNA or gDNA that made up the material.

Trimming removed 0 bases from V and 5 bases from J, with 17 bases in between. CDR1 SGHTA and CDR2 FQGNSA come from the germline V gene. The CDR3 sequence is 17 residues long. The receptor was derived from a man aged 65 to 79 who had recovered from COVID-19. Sequencing was carried out using peripheral blood. The chain has TRBV7-2 and TRBJ2-1, with TRBD1 as a possible D gene (7 bases). The CDR3 DNA is TGTGCCAGCAGCTTAGCGGGGTCAGGGGGGCTGAACAATGAGCAGTTCTTC. Protein: CASSLAGSGGLNNEQFF.